What follows are 24 T cell receptor beta chains derived from one specimen sequenced in a study of CD8 T cells in ankylosing spondylitis. TCRdb redid the calling of the 5' RACE reads with MiXCR, one entry per CDR3 protein. The sample contains about 150,000 distinct CDR3 sequences, more than 40% of which appear only once. The sequenced material came from synovial fluid, either unsorted or a sorted T cell fraction (not recorded which). The receptors here all came from a male donor with ankylosing spondylitis.

This sequence joins TRBV29-1 and TRBJ2-7; 8 bases align to TRBD1. The trim removed 6 bases at V and 3 bases at J, leaving 7 bases unmatched. The CDR3 is 13 amino acids. Germline assignment: CDR1 SQVTM and CDR2 ANQGSEA. The CDR3 coding sequence is TGCAGCGTCGAGGACAGGGCCGGCTACGAGCAGTACTTC. It is translated as CSVEDRAGYEQYF.

This clonotype was recorded a few times. The chain uses TRBV10-2 and TRBJ2-1; 13 positions match TRBD2. Per the germline V gene, CDR1 is WSHSY and CDR2 is SAAADI. Germline trimming cut 2 bases from V and 5 bases from J; bases unmatched to any gene: 9. The CDR3 extends over 18 amino acids. The CDR3 loop reads CASSERLAGGSYNNEQFF. The CDR3 DNA follows: TGCGCCAGCAGTGAGAGACTAGCGGGGGGCAGCTATAACAATGAGCAGTTCTTC.

This clonotype was counted between two and nine times. This chain links TRBV4-1 with TRBJ2-7; D uncertain. Trimming shortened V by 1 base and J by 2 bases, and 9 bases separated the two germline ends. Germline V gene data show CDR1 as MGHRA and CDR2 as YSYEKL. The CDR3 runs 14 residues. DNA of the CDR3: TGCGCCAGCAGCCAAGGACCGGAGACCTACGAGCAGTACTTC. This translates into CASSQGPETYEQYF.

The chain has TRBV20-1 and TRBJ2-7; D is ambiguous. Trimming took 1 base from V and 0 from J, leaving 7 bases between them. CDR3 length equals 13 residues. The germline CDR1 and CDR2 sequences are DFQATT and SNEGSKA (reference sequence). Here the CDR3 reads CSARASNSYEQYF. In nucleotides, the CDR3 is TGCAGTGCTAGAGCCTCGAACTCCTACGAGCAGTACTTC.

This clonotype was found a few times. The rearrangement uses TRBV5-1 and TRBJ2-5; D ambiguous. The V end lost 4 bases, the J end lost 0 bases, and 10 bases lay between the germline ends. Germline CDR1 SGHRS, CDR2 YFSETQ. This CDR3 contains 14 residues. The chain's CDR3 is CASSGWVYQETQYF. CDR3 sequence (DNA): TGCGCCAGCAGCGGTTGGGTTTACCAAGAGACCCAGTACTTC.

This clonotype was picked up a small number of times. The rearrangement links TRBV12-3 or TRBV12-4 to TRBJ2-1, with 9 bases matching TRBD2. V was clipped by 5 bases and J by 9 bases; unmatched bases: 11. The CDR3 is made up of 15 amino acids. DNA for the CDR3: TGTGCCAGCAGTCCCTTAGCGGGAGTTCTGGGTGAGCAGTTCTTC. Protein sequence: CASSPLAGVLGEQFF.

This clonotype was seen just once. The chain has TRBV7-9 and TRBJ2-2; D not certain. Trimming pared 5 bases from V and 9 bases from J, leaving 13 bases between. The CDR3 length is 13 residues. Germline V lookup: CDR1 SEHNR, CDR2 FQNEAQ (reference sequence). The CDR3 nucleotides are TGTGCCAGCAGCCCTCCATCTCACCGGGAGCTGTTTTTT. Translating gives CASSPPSHRELFF.

The CDR3 protein is CSAWTSEIPSTDTQYF. The CDR3 region has the DNA TGCAGTGCCTGGACTAGCGAAATCCCCAGCACAGATACGCAGTATTTT. The chain combines TRBV20-1 with TRBJ2-3; 9 nucleotides line up with TRBD2. In germline, CDR1 is DFQATT, CDR2 SNEGSKA (reference sequence). V dropped 6 bases and J dropped 0; count of bases not matched to a gene: 10. The CDR3 contains 16 residues.

This clonotype was seen a few times. This chain uses TRBV12-3 or TRBV12-4 with TRBJ2-3; D perhaps matches TRBD2 (6 bases). The V end was cut by 6 bases, the J end by 6 bases, with 19 bases between. The CDR3 consists of 15 residues. The CDR3 DNA reads as TGTGCCAGCAGCCCCGCGGGGAACGGGTGGGATACGCAGTATTTT. It translates to CASSPAGNGWDTQYF.

The chain combines TRBV24-1 with TRBJ2-3, with no clear D. V was shortened by 5 bases and J by 0 bases, with 14 bases between the two germline ends. This CDR3 is built from 16 residues. Germline CDR1 KGHDR, CDR2 SFDVKD. CDR3 amino acids: CATSGRNSLSTDTQYF. CDR3 coding DNA: TGTGCCACCAGTGGACGGAACAGCCTGAGCACAGATACGCAGTATTTT.

This clonotype showed up just a few times. The V gene is TRBV5-1, the J gene TRBJ2-7, with a tentative D call TRBD1 (6 bases). CDR3 length: 13 residues. The germline gives CDR1 SGHRS, CDR2 YFSETQ. V dropped 4 bases and J dropped 2 bases, with 10 bases sitting between them. CDR3 loop: CASSRRGPYEQYF. In DNA, the CDR3 is TGCGCCAGCAGCCGCAGGGGACCCTACGAGCAGTACTTC. The full variable domain, in which reference TRBV5-1 and TRBJ2-7 provide the parts outside the CDR3, is KAGVTQTPRYLIKTRGQQVTLSCSPISGHRSVSWYQQTPGQGLQFLFEYFSETQRNKGNFPGRFSGRQFSNSRSEMNVSTLELGDSALYLCASSRRGPYEQYFGPGTRLTVT.

V usage is TRBV20-1 and J usage is TRBJ1-6; tentative D call: TRBD1 (5 bases). The V and J ends lost 4 bases and 6 bases respectively, with 25 bases between them. The germline CDR1 and CDR2 sequences are DFQATT and SNEGSKA (reference sequence). The CDR3 consists of 18 residues. The CDR3 protein is CSATWVSGNRSSNSPLHF. The CDR3 coding sequence is TGCAGTGCTACCTGGGTTTCGGGTAACAGGAGTAGTAATTCACCCCTCCACTTT.

This rearrangement joins TRBV7-9 to TRBJ1-1; D remains ambiguous. V shed 1 base and J shed 5 bases, with 14 bases lying between them. CDR1 SEHNR and CDR2 FQNEAQ come from the germline V gene (reference sequence). The CDR3 is 15 amino acids. CDR3 residues: CASSLDRTGLTEAFF. The CDR3 bases are TGTGCCAGCAGCTTAGATAGAACCGGTTTGACTGAAGCTTTCTTT.

V gene TRBV4-1 combines with J gene TRBJ2-7; 10 positions agree with TRBD2. Per germline, CDR1 MGHRA and CDR2 YSYEKL. The CDR3 is 20 amino acids. The J segment lost 0 bases and the V segment lost 1 base, leaving 15 bases of the junction unmatched. The CDR3 region has the DNA TGCGCCAGCAGCCAAGTGGTGAGCGGGAGGGCCGGGATCCCCTCCTACGAGCAGTACTTC. This encodes CASSQVVSGRAGIPSYEQYF.

In its sample, this clonotype was seen a few times. The chain couples TRBV15 to TRBJ2-3; 13 positions agree with TRBD2. The CDR3 contains 16 residues. V lost 0 bases, J lost 4 bases, and 1 base stayed unmatched. CDR1 LNHNV and CDR2 YYDKDF come from the germline V gene (reference sequence). CDR3 loop: CATSREGTSGADTQYF. The CDR3 DNA follows: TGTGCCACCAGCAGAGAGGGGACTAGCGGGGCAGATACGCAGTATTTT. The full variable domain, with the rest looked up from reference TRBV15 and TRBJ2-3, is DAMVIQNPRYQVTQFGKPVTLSCSQTLNHNVMYWYQQKSSQAPKLLFHYYDKDFNNEADTPDNFQSRRPNTSFCFLDIRSPGLGDTAMYLCATSREGTSGADTQYFGPGTRLTVL.

The chain employs TRBV12-3 or TRBV12-4 and TRBJ2-7, with 8 positions matching TRBD1. V lost 6 bases and J lost 3; bases outside the gene matches: 10. The CDR3 contains 15 residues. DNA for the CDR3: TGTGCCAGCAGCACGACAGGGGAATTGGGCTACGAGCAGTACTTC. Its protein is CASSTTGELGYEQYF.

The J gene is TRBJ1-2, the V gene TRBV20-1; no reliable D call. Germline V lookup: CDR1 DFQATT, CDR2 SNEGSKA (reference sequence). V dropped 1 base and J dropped 6 bases, with 9 bases sitting between them. The CDR3 sequence is 12 residues long. The CDR3 sequence: CSARGGFHGYTF. The CDR3 nucleotides are TGCAGTGCTAGAGGTGGCTTCCATGGCTACACCTTC.

The chain joins TRBV7-9 to TRBJ2-2; TRBD2 agrees at 14 bases. V shed 5 bases and J 6 bases; nucleotides not matched to a gene: 8. Germline-derived CDR1 and CDR2 are SEHNR and FQNEAQ (reference sequence). This CDR3 is built from 17 residues. The CDR3 loop is CASSPRGLAGVPGELFF. Here the CDR3 DNA reads TGTGCCAGCAGCCCGAGGGGACTAGCGGGAGTGCCCGGGGAGCTGTTTTTT.

This clonotype has at least ten counts. V usage is TRBV6-5 and J usage is TRBJ1-2; unclear D gene. Germline values: CDR1 MNHEY, CDR2 SVGAGI. With 2 bases removed from V and 3 bases from J, the gap between germline ends came to 13 bases. The CDR3 is 15 amino acids. DNA for the CDR3: TGTGCCAGCAGTTACAATTTCGTAGTGGACTATGGCTACACCTTC. Amino acid sequence: CASSYNFVVDYGYTF.

The chain uses TRBV5-6 and TRBJ2-1, with TRBD1 matching over 7 bases. The CDR3 runs 15 residues. From germline, CDR1 is SGHDT and CDR2 YYEEEE. Losses at the gene ends were 2 bases for V and 4 bases for J; bases not matched to a gene: 6. CDR3 nucleotides: TGTGCCAGCAGCTTTGGGACAGTTGGTTACAATGAGCAGTTCTTC. It codes for CASSFGTVGYNEQFF.

This sequence joins TRBV2 and TRBJ2-1; no clear D gene. The V end lost 7 bases, the J end lost 6 bases, and 28 bases lay between the germline ends. The CDR3 extends over 18 amino acids. CDR1 and CDR2 (germline): SNHLY, FYNNEI. CDR3 nucleotide sequence: TGTGCCAGCATTTCGGGTAGGGCAAGTTACACAAGAATCAATGAGCAGTTCTTC. Amino acids: CASISGRASYTRINEQFF. The full variable domain, completed using reference TRBV2 and TRBJ2-1, is EPEVTQTPSHQVTQMGQEVILRCVPISNHLYFYWYRQILGQKVEFLVSFYNNEISEKSEIFDDQFSVERPDGSNFTLKIRSTKLEDSAMYFCASISGRASYTRINEQFFGPGTRLTVL.

This chain links TRBV5-1 with TRBJ2-2; D not certain. V lost 3 bases and J 3 bases, leaving 3 bases between the germline ends. The germline V gene has CDR1 SGHRS and CDR2 YFSETQ. The CDR3 spans 12 residues. The CDR3 nucleotides read TGCGCCAGCAGCTGGGACACCGGGGAGCTGTTTTTT. This sequence encodes CASSWDTGELFF.

The sample holds a few counts of this clonotype. The V and J genes are TRBV20-1 and TRBJ2-5, with 13 bases aligning to TRBD2. The junction had 14 bases not matched to a gene; V was cut back by 3 bases and J by 7 bases. Per the germline V gene, CDR1 is DFQATT and CDR2 is SNEGSKA (reference sequence). The CDR3 is 17 amino acids. CDR3 protein: CSASSPTSGRVVRTQYF. In DNA form, the CDR3 reads TGCAGTGCTAGCTCCCCTACTAGCGGGAGGGTGGTACGGACCCAGTACTTC.

The gene calls are TRBV5-6 and TRBJ1-5; a weak D match, TRBD1 (5 bases). The germline gives CDR1 SGHDT, CDR2 YYEEEE. This CDR3 spans 15 amino acids. With 0 bases removed from V and 5 bases from J, the gap between germline ends came to 12 bases. For the CDR3, the DNA is TGTGCCAGCAGCTTGGCTGGGGCAGGGCATCAGCCCCAGCATTTT. It translates to CASSLAGAGHQPQHF.